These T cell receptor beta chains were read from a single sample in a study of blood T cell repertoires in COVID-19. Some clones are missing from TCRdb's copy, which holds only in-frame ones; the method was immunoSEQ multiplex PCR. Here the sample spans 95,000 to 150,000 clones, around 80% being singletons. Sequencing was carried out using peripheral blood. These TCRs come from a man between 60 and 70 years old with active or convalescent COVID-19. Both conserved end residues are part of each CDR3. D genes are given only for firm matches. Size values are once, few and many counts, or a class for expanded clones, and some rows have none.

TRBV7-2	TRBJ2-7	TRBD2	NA	TGTGCCAGCAGCGTAGGGACTAGCTACGAGCAGTACTTC	CASSVGTSYEQYF
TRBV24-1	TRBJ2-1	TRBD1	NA	TGTGCCACCAGTGGAGAATTATGGACAGGGTCGGACTACAATGAGCAGTTCTTC	CATSGELWTGSDYNEQFF
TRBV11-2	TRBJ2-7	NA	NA	TGTGCCAGCACCACAATGGGGATGAGGGCAGCCTACGAGCAGTACTTC	CASTTMGMRAAYEQYF
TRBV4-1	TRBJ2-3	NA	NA	TGCGCCAGCAGCCAAGATTTGAGCGCAGATACGCAGTATTTT	CASSQDLSADTQYF
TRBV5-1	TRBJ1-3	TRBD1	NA	TGCGCCAGCAGCTGGGGGGACAGGGGAATTTCTGGAAACACCATATATTTT	CASSWGDRGISGNTIYF
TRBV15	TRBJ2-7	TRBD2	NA	TGTGCCACCAGCCGCCGTGGGACTAGCGGGAGGCTCGACGAGCAGTACTTC	CATSRRGTSGRLDEQYF
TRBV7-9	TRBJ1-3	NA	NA	TGTGCCAGCAGCTTAGCCTACAGGTCATCTGGAAACACCATATATTTT	CASSLAYRSSGNTIYF
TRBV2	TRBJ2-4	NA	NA	TGTGCCAGCAGTGAGGCAGGCCGCCTAAACATTCAGTACTTC	CASSEAGRLNIQYF
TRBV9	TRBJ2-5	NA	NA	TGTGCCAGCTCCCCCGGCCAAGAGACCCAGTACTTC	CASSPGQETQYF
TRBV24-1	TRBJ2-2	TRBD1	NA	TGTGCCACCAGTGGACAGGGGCTTCTTCTGTTTTTT	CATSGQGLLLFF
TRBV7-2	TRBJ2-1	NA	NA	TGTGCCAGCAGCTTAGCCGATGAGCAGTTCTTC	CASSLADEQFF
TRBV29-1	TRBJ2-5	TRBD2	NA	TGCAGCGTTGAAGTGGGGGGGTATCGAGAGACCCAGTACTTC	CSVEVGGYRETQYF
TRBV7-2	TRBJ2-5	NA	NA	TGTGCCAGCAGCCCCCCAGGCATGAAGACCCAGTACTTC	CASSPPGMKTQYF
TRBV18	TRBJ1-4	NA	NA	TGTGCCAGCTCCCAGGTCACGAGTAATGAAAAACTGTTTTTT	CASSQVTSNEKLFF
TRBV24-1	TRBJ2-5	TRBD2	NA	TGTGCCACCAGTGCCCCGACTAGCGGGAGAGGAGAGACCCAGTACTTC	CATSAPTSGRGETQYF
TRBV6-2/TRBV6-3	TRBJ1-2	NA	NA	TGTGCCAGCAGTCAAACGAACAGGGCGGCTAACTATGGCTACACCTTC	CASSQTNRAANYGYTF
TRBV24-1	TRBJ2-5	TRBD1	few	TGTGCCACCAGCCGAACAGGGGTAGAGACCCAGTACTTC	CATSRTGVETQYF
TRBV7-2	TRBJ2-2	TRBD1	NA	TGTGCCAGCAGCTATACAGGGGGCGCAACCGGGGAGCTGTTTTTT	CASSYTGGATGELFF
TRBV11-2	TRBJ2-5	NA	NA	TGTGCCAGCAGCTTAGAATCGGAGACCCAGTACTTC	CASSLESETQYF
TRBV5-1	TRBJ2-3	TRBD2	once	TGCGCCAGCAGCGCCACTAGCGGTAGCACAGATACGCAGTATTTT	CASSATSGSTDTQYF
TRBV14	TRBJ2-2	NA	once	TGTGCCAGCAGCCATTTAGCGGAGGCGAACACCGGGGAGCTGTTTTTT	CASSHLAEANTGELFF
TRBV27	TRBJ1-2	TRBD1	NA	TGTGCCAGCAGTTTATTAGGGGAGGGACAGGGATACTATGGCTACACCTTC	CASSLLGEGQGYYGYTF
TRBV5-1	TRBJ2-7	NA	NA	TGCGCCAGCAGCACCCTCGCGGGTAACGAGCAGTACTTC	CASSTLAGNEQYF
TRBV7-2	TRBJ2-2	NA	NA	TGTGCCAGCAGCGCTTCCCCAGCCGGGATTATTTTCGCCGGGGAGCTGTTTTTT	CASSASPAGIIFAGELFF
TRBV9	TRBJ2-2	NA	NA	TGTGCCAGCAGCCGAAAACGGGGGAACGACGCGAACACCGGGGAGCTGTTTTTT	CASSRKRGNDANTGELFF
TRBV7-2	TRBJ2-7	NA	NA	TGTGCCAGCAGCTTAGGGGGAGCGACCTACGAGCAGTACTTC	CASSLGGATYEQYF
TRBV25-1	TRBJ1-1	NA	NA	TGTGCCAGCAGTCCCCGGGGGGGCAGGAACACTGAAGCTTTCTTT	CASSPRGGRNTEAFF
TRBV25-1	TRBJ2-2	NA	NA	TGTGCCAGCAGTGAAATGTTTGGCGGAGCCGACACCGGGGAGCTGTTTTTT	CASSEMFGGADTGELFF
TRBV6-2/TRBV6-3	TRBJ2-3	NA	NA	TGTGCCAGCAGTTACTCGGGACTCGCAGATACGCAGTATTTT	CASSYSGLADTQYF
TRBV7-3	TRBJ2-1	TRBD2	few	TGTGCCAGCAGCTTAAATCCAGCGGGAGGGCCCAATGAGCAGTTCTTC	CASSLNPAGGPNEQFF
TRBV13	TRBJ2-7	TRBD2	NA	TGTGCCAGCAGCTTCCTAGGGACTAGCGGGATCTTC	CASSFLGTSGIF
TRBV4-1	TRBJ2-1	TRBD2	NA	TGCGCCAGCAGCCAAGGACTAGCTATATACAATGAGCAGTTCTTC	CASSQGLAIYNEQFF
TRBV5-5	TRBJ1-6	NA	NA	TGTGCCAGCAGCTTGGGTCCGGTGCGGTCACCCCTCCACTTT	CASSLGPVRSPLHF
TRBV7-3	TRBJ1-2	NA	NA	TGTGCCAGCAGCGCTACAGGGTCGTCGGAGGGCTACACCTTC	CASSATGSSEGYTF
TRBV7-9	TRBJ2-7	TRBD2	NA	TGTGCCAGCACCCCAACACTAGCGGGGTCCTACGAGCAGTACTTC	CASTPTLAGSYEQYF
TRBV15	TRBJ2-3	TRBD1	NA	TGTGCCACCAGCAGAGACGCGGACAGGGGCGATACGCAGTATTTT	CATSRDADRGDTQYF
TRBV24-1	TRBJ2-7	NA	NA	TGTGCCACCAGTGATTCAGGTTCCTACGAGCAGTACTTC	CATSDSGSYEQYF
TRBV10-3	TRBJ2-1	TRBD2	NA	TGTGCCACCGCTTCAGCGGGAGGGACCTACAATGAGCAGTTCTTC	CATASAGGTYNEQFF
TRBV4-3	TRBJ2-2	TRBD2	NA	TGCGCCAGCAGCCAATTGGTGCGGGGGGACCCCGGGGAGCTGTTTTTT	CASSQLVRGDPGELFF
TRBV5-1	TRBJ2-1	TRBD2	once	TGCGCCAGCAGCGCAAATTCCGGGACTAGCGGGAGAACGGAGCAGTTCTTC	CASSANSGTSGRTEQFF